The 18 T cell receptor beta chains in this list originate from one sample, sequenced in a study of T cells in Graves' hyperthyroidism and ophthalmopathy. The investigators amplified TCR beta CDR3 regions from RNA transcripts. Initially, a first-round RT-PCR of the TCR CDR3 employed the HTBI primer set. TCRdb processed the multiplex PCR reads anew with MiXCR; each CDR3 protein has one entry. The table lists fewer than 650,000 distinct CDR3 sequences, more than 13% of them singletons. Sequencing input: blood. These receptors were taken from a woman under 30 with Graves' ophthalmopathy.

This clonotype was seen many times. The rearrangement links TRBV5-8 to TRBJ2-1; no clear D gene. The germline V gene encodes CDR1 SGHTS and CDR2 YDEGEE. This CDR3 comprises 14 residues. V dropped 2 bases and J dropped 5 bases, with 11 bases sitting between them. The chain's CDR3 is CASSFRLDNNEQFF. The CDR3 DNA sequence: TGTGCCAGCAGCTTCCGGCTCGACAACAATGAGCAGTTCTTC.

Regarding this clonotype: Because it lacks the conserved phenylalanine or tryptophan at the end, this CDR3 is likely a read error. This chain links TRBV28 with TRBJ2-2; 9 bases are a match to TRBD1. The trim removed 2 bases at V and 7 bases at J, leaving 5 bases unmatched. From germline, CDR1 is MDHEN and CDR2 SYDVKM. CDR3 length equals 15 residues. Here the CDR3 DNA reads TGTGCCAGCAGTTTAGACAGGGGGGCCGGCGGGGAGCTGTTTTCT. Amino acid sequence: CASSLDRGAGGELFS.

This clonotype showed up many times. This chain connects TRBV9 to TRBJ2-3, with a possible D match to TRBD2 (5 bases). The CDR3 length is 14 residues. CDR1 is SGDLS and CDR2 is YYNGEE in the germline V gene. Trimming stripped 2 bases from V and 6 bases from J, with 13 bases between. The CDR3 is CASSVGVAADTQYF. CDR3 sequence (DNA): TGTGCCAGCAGCGTCGGGGTGGCAGCGGATACGCAGTATTTT.

Only a few counts were recorded for this clonotype. The chain combines TRBV19 with TRBJ2-7; 11 nucleotides line up with TRBD1. The V segment lost 0 bases and the J segment 4 bases; nucleotides outside the gene matches: 5. The CDR3 consists of 16 residues. Germline V gene lookup returns CDR1 LNHDA and CDR2 SQIVND (reference sequence). The CDR3 here is CASSIDPGQGAYEQYF. CDR3 nucleotides: TGTGCCAGTAGTATAGATCCCGGACAGGGGGCTTACGAGCAGTACTTC.

This chain connects TRBV27 to TRBJ1-1, with D unclear. This CDR3 spans 14 amino acids. Germline CDR1 reads MNHEY; CDR2 reads SMNVEV (reference sequence). V lost 2 bases and J 1 base, leaving 8 bases between the germline ends. CDR3 nucleotide sequence: TGTGCCAGCAGTTTAACGGCTGGGAACACTGAAGCTTTCTTT. Translated: CASSLTAGNTEAFF.

At least ten counts were recorded for this clonotype. The gene calls are TRBV30 and TRBJ1-2; no clear D. Germline V gene sequence: CDR1 GTSNPN, CDR2 SVGIG (reference sequence). V was clipped by 7 bases and J by 4 bases, with 19 bases between them. This CDR3 has 14 residues. The CDR3 DNA follows: TGTGCCTTTTTTCTGGGAGGAGGAAGCTATGGCTACACCTTC. This codes for CAFFLGGGSYGYTF. Full variable domain (outside the CDR3, taken from reference TRBV30 and TRBJ1-2): SQTIHQWPATLVQPVGSPLSLECTVEGTSNPNLYWYRQAAGRGLQLLFYSVGIGQISSEVPQNLSASRPQDRQFILSSKKLLLSDSGFYLCAFFLGGGSYGYTFGSGTRLTVV.

The sample holds a few counts of this clonotype. The chain employs TRBV6-8 and TRBJ2-5; either TRBD1 or TRBD2 may fit D (5 bases each). Trimming removed 4 bases at V and 0 bases at J, with 18 bases between. This CDR3 comprises 17 residues. Germline assignment: CDR1 MNHGY and CDR2 SAAAGT. CDR3 loop: CASSSLPREGYQETQYF. DNA of the CDR3: TGTGCCAGCAGTTCCCTCCCGCGCGAGGGGTACCAAGAGACCCAGTACTTC.

This clonotype occurred many times. The rearrangement joins TRBV18 to TRBJ2-1; 11 bases match TRBD2. CDR1 is KGHSH and CDR2 is LQKENI in the germline V gene. CDR3 length: 15 residues. V was clipped by 6 bases and J by 6 bases; unmatched bases: 7. CDR3: CASSGGLAVFNEQFF. The CDR3 nucleotides are TGTGCCAGCTCGGGGGGACTAGCGGTATTCAATGAGCAGTTCTTC.

This clonotype was seen many times. The rearrangement links TRBV27 to TRBJ1-5; no clear D gene. The V gene lost 5 bases and the J gene lost 7 bases, with 21 bases spanning the gap. The CDR3 contains 16 residues. Germline CDR1 reads MNHEY; CDR2 reads SMNVEV (reference sequence). The CDR3 is CASSATGITRRQPQHF. DNA for the CDR3: TGTGCCAGCAGTGCCACTGGGATCACGCGTCGGCAGCCCCAGCATTTT.

This clonotype was detected many times. V usage is TRBV7-9 and J usage is TRBJ2-3; D is uncertain. The CDR3 is 15 residues long. V shed 5 bases and J shed 1 base, with 13 bases lying between them. CDR1 and CDR2 from the germline V gene are SEHNR and FQNEAQ (reference sequence). Here the CDR3 DNA reads TGTGCCAGCAGCCGGCGCCCGATCCGCACAGATACGCAGTATTTT. Translated, it gives CASSRRPIRTDTQYF.

This clonotype showed up many times. The chain uses TRBV27 and TRBJ1-2, with D maybe TRBD1 (5 bases). Germline V gives CDR1 MNHEY, CDR2 SMNVEV (reference sequence). The CDR3 is made up of 13 amino acids. The ends were cut back, 6 bases at V and 7 bases at J, with 15 bases in the middle. CDR3 sequence reads: CASSLQGTTGYTF. The CDR3 DNA reads TGTGCCAGCAGCCTCCAAGGGACGACTGGCTACACCTTC.

This clonotype was counted at least ten times. The rearrangement links TRBV5-1 to TRBJ2-5, with D unclear. Trimming stripped 0 bases from V and 1 base from J, with 7 bases between. CDR1 and CDR2 (germline): SGHRS, YFSETQ. The CDR3 sequence is 14 residues long. The CDR3 here is CASSLEVLQETQYF. Here the CDR3 DNA reads TGCGCCAGCAGCTTGGAGGTGCTCCAAGAGACCCAGTACTTC.

The table lists this clonotype with many counts. The chain joins TRBV29-1 to TRBJ2-7, with 8 bases matching TRBD1. J was trimmed by 2 bases and V by 2 bases; bases with no gene match: 2. The CDR3 sequence is 13 residues long. Germline CDR1 is SQVTM and CDR2 is ANQGSEA. The CDR3 DNA is TGCAGCGTTGAAACAGGGGGGACCTACGAGCAGTACTTC. Translation gives CSVETGGTYEQYF.

This clonotype occurred many times. The chain employs TRBV7-9 and TRBJ2-5; possibly TRBD1 or TRBD2 for D (5 bases each). This CDR3 region has 15 residues. CDR1 is SEHNR, CDR2 FQNEAQ, per germline (reference sequence). Trimming took 5 bases from V and 5 from J, leaving 18 bases between them. The CDR3 DNA reads as TGTGCCAGCAGCCCCACCGGGACGGTTATTGAGACCCAGTACTTC. Translation: CASSPTGTVIETQYF. The complete variable domain, with remaining parts taken from reference TRBV7-9 and TRBJ2-5, reads DTGVSQNPRHKITKRGQNVTFRCDPISEHNRLYWYRQTLGQGPEFLTYFQNEAQLEKSRLLSDRFSAERPKGSFSTLEIQRTEQGDSAMYLCASSPTGTVIETQYFGPGTRLLVL.

Remarks on this clonotype: A much more abundant neighbour one base away suggests this may be a read error. The rearrangement links TRBV28 to TRBJ2-5, with D unresolved. Trimming left V 4 bases short and J 8 bases short, with 11 bases between. Germline V CDR1 and CDR2: MDHEN, SYDVKM. This CDR3 region has 12 residues. The CDR3, as DNA: TGTGCCAGCAGTTCACCCACTCTCACCCAGTACTTC. It specifies CASSSPTLTQYF.

This clonotype appeared many times. The rearrangement uses TRBV12-3 or TRBV12-4 and TRBJ2-6; perhaps TRBD2 as D (7 bases). This CDR3 spans 14 amino acids. Trimming pared 8 bases from V and 4 bases from J, leaving 12 bases between. The CDR3 is CASGGAAGANVLTF. CDR3 DNA: TGTGCCAGCGGGGGGGCGGCCGGGGCCAACGTCCTGACTTTC.

This clonotype was picked up many times. The rearrangement uses TRBV27 and TRBJ2-5; weak D call: TRBD2 (7 bases). CDR1 is MNHEY, CDR2 SMNVEV, per germline (reference sequence). CDR3 size: 14 residues. Trimming took off 3 bases at V and 4 bases at J, with 12 bases between the two ends. The CDR3 here is CASSLGAGVETQYF. The DNA of the CDR3 is TGTGCCAGCAGTTTGGGGGCGGGGGTAGAGACCCAGTACTTC.

This clonotype showed up many times. The chain couples TRBV29-1 to TRBJ2-7; TRBD1 matches 7 bases. With V trimmed by 7 bases and J by 2 bases, 11 bases remained unmatched. The CDR3 is 14 amino acids. Germline V gives CDR1 SQVTM, CDR2 ANQGSEA. For the CDR3, the DNA is TGCAGCGCCCGCGGGCAGGGGGATCCCTACGAGCAGTACTTC. Amino acids: CSARGQGDPYEQYF.